This T cell receptor (beta chain) was recorded in a study of blood T cell repertoires in COVID-19. Study-level background: Sources were T cells, B-cell-depleted T cells, or PBMCs; the material itself was cDNA or gDNA.

Per the original data handling: Using reference gene primer amplification, nucleated cell counts were estimated. Data came from immunoSEQ multiplex PCR; TCRdb stores just in-frame clones and leaves some out. The V and J calls and clone size are taken from that table; D and trimming were inferred from the DNA. The table has 120,000 or so clones, around three quarters seen once. The specimen was peripheral blood. The source is a man aged 40-55 years with active or convalescent COVID-19.

This CDR3 reads CASSPAWGPADTQYF. The CDR3 DNA follows: TGTGCCAGCAGCCCAGCTTGGGGGCCAGCAGATACGCAGTATTTT. This chain joins TRBV7-2 and TRBJ2-3; tentative D call: TRBD1 (6 bases). This CDR3 region has 15 residues. V shed 5 bases and J shed 4 bases, with 16 bases lying between them. Germline V gives CDR1 SGHTA, CDR2 FQGNSA. Drawing the rest from reference TRBV7-2 and TRBJ2-3, the complete variable domain is GAGVSQSPSNKVTEKGKDVELRCDPISGHTALYWYRQSLGQGLEFLIYFQGNSAPDKSGLPSDRFSAERTGGSVSTLTIQRTQQEDSAVYLCASSPAWGPADTQYFGPGTRLTVL.